One sample yielded the 28 T cell receptor beta chains listed below, sequenced in a study of blood T cell repertoires in COVID-19. TCRdb's copy holds only in-frame clones and misses some; the assay was immunoSEQ multiplex PCR. The sample has 150,000 to 200,000 clones; approximately 87% are singletons. Material for sequencing was peripheral blood. The receptors here all came from a woman in her 70s with COVID-19, enrolled during active disease.

The chain couples TRBV30 to TRBJ1-2; 9 bases fit TRBD1. The CDR3 totals 15 residues. V gave up 2 bases and J gave up 6 bases; unmatched junction bases: 10. From germline, CDR1 is GTSNPN and CDR2 SVGIG (reference sequence). CDR3 nucleotide sequence: TGTGCCTGGAGTCCACCAACGAACAGGGGGCATGGCTACACCTTC. Protein: CAWSPPTNRGHGYTF.

The chain joins TRBV6-6 to TRBJ2-1; D is possibly TRBD2 (6 bases). Trimming removed 6 bases at V and 7 bases at J, with 10 bases between. The CDR3 spans 12 residues. Per the germline V gene, CDR1 is MNHNY and CDR2 is SVGAGI (reference sequence). This CDR3 reads CASRGDWNEQFF. CDR3 sequence (DNA): TGTGCCAGCAGGGGGGACTGGAATGAGCAGTTCTTC.

The rearrangement uses TRBV4-1 and TRBJ1-3, with 7 bases that match TRBD1. The CDR3 extends over 15 amino acids. The V segment lost 5 bases and the J segment 3 bases; nucleotides outside the gene matches: 7. Germline CDR1 MGHRA, CDR2 YSYEKL. CDR3 sequence (DNA): TGCGCCAGCAGCTCAGGAACAGGGGTTGGAAACACCATATATTTT. Translation gives CASSSGTGVGNTIYF.

The chain uses TRBV2 and TRBJ1-2; D ambiguous. From germline, CDR1 is SNHLY and CDR2 FYNNEI. V was clipped by 5 bases and J by 5 bases, with 15 bases between them. The CDR3 is made up of 14 amino acids. CDR3 in amino acids: CASSLTLGGYGYTF. CDR3 bases: TGTGCCAGCAGTTTGACACTCGGCGGGTATGGCTACACCTTC.

The V call is TRBV19, the J call TRBJ2-7; 9 nucleotides align to TRBD1. CDR1 and CDR2 from the germline V gene are LNHDA and SQIVND (reference sequence). CDR3 length: 14 residues. With V trimmed by 6 bases and J by 0 bases, 3 bases remained unmatched. CDR3 sequence (DNA): TGTGCCAGTAGCTTGGACAGGGGCTCCTACGAGCAGTACTTC. Protein: CASSLDRGSYEQYF.

The rearrangement links TRBV5-4 to TRBJ1-1; D is undetermined. CDR3 length equals 13 residues. The germline V gene has CDR1 SGHNT and CDR2 YYREEE (reference sequence). Trimming pared 0 bases from V and 3 bases from J, leaving 6 bases between. The DNA for the CDR3 is TGTGCCAGCAGCTTGGCGGGTTACACTGAAGCTTTCTTT. It translates to CASSLAGYTEAFF.

CDR3: CASSLALGGPNTEAFF. CDR3 DNA sequence: TGCGCCAGCAGCTTGGCCTTGGGGGGGCCAAACACTGAAGCTTTCTTT. The gene calls are TRBV5-1 and TRBJ1-1; D possibly corresponds to TRBD1 (6 bases). Germline assignment: CDR1 SGHRS and CDR2 YFSETQ. V lost 0 bases and J lost 2, with 14 bases in between. This CDR3 is 16 amino acids long.

V usage is TRBV18 and J usage is TRBJ2-7; D may be TRBD2 (5 bases). CDR3 length: 14 residues. Germline values: CDR1 KGHSH, CDR2 LQKENI. The V gene lost 2 bases and the J gene lost 4 bases, with 12 bases spanning the gap. The CDR3 DNA reads as TGTGCCAGCTCACCATCCGGGAACCTTTACGAGCAGTACTTC. It specifies CASSPSGNLYEQYF.

A single count supports this clone. Other nucleotide sequences in the sample specify the same CDR3. The chain couples TRBV12-3 or TRBV12-4 to TRBJ1-1; D is undetermined. The germline V and J ends were trimmed by 4 bases and 2 bases, with 5 bases remaining between them. The CDR3 totals 12 residues. CDR3 sequence reads: CASSSGNTEAFF. The DNA for the CDR3 is TGTGCCAGCAGTTCAGGAAACACTGAAGCTTTCTTT.

The chain carries TRBV10-3 and TRBJ2-3, with 15 bases fitting TRBD2. The J segment lost 5 bases and the V segment lost 0 bases, leaving 6 bases of the junction unmatched. In germline, CDR1 is ENHRY, CDR2 SYGVKD. The CDR3 consists of 18 residues. CDR3: CAISESRTSGRAGDTQYF. The DNA of the CDR3 is TGTGCCATCAGTGAGTCGAGGACTAGCGGGAGGGCCGGAGATACGCAGTATTTT.

The chain joins TRBV19 to TRBJ1-1, with TRBD1 matching 7 bases. The CDR3 contains 13 residues. CDR1 and CDR2 (germline): LNHDA, SQIVND (reference sequence). V dropped 4 bases and J dropped 7; count of bases not matched to a gene: 6. The CDR3, as DNA: TGTGCCAGTAGTAGACAGGGAGATGGTGAAGCTTTCTTT. Translation gives CASSRQGDGEAFF.

This sequence joins TRBV9 and TRBJ2-7, with TRBD1 identical over 9 bases. CDR3 length: 14 residues. V was clipped by 0 bases and J by 3 bases; unmatched bases: 1. Germline assignment: CDR1 SGDLS and CDR2 YYNGEE. DNA of the CDR3: TGTGCCAGCAGCGTAGGGACAGGGGTCTACGAGCAGTACTTC. Its protein is CASSVGTGVYEQYF.

V and J are TRBV4-2 and TRBJ1-4; D call uncertain. Germline V CDR1 and CDR2: LGHNA, YNFKEQ. V lost 0 bases to trimming and J lost 5 bases, with 13 bases between them. This CDR3 has 16 amino acids. CDR3 loop: CASSQDSDSRNEKLFF. The CDR3 DNA reads as TGTGCCAGCAGCCAAGATAGCGATAGTAGGAATGAAAAACTGTTTTTT.

This rearrangement joins TRBV11-3 to TRBJ2-4; maybe TRBD1 (5 bases). Germline V lookup: CDR1 SGHNT, CDR2 YENEEA. The CDR3 is 14 residues long. Trimming took 0 bases from V and 8 from J, leaving 11 bases between them. The chain's CDR3 is CASSLEGRVDIQYF. The CDR3 nucleotides are TGTGCCAGCAGCTTAGAGGGCAGGGTAGACATTCAGTACTTC.

V usage is TRBV19 and J usage is TRBJ2-3, with a weak D call TRBD2 (5 bases). V was cut by 3 bases and J by 0 bases, with 10 bases left in between. This CDR3 comprises 15 residues. CDR1 and CDR2 (germline): LNHDA, SQIVND (reference sequence). CDR3 nucleotides: TGTGCCAGTAGTATTGGTCGGAGGAGCACAGATACGCAGTATTTT. The encoded protein is CASSIGRRSTDTQYF.

The chain uses TRBV5-1 and TRBJ2-7; 9 bases fit TRBD2. There are 15 residues in the CDR3. CDR1 SGHRS and CDR2 YFSETQ come from the germline V gene. The ends lost 4 bases at V and 6 bases at J; junction bases unmatched: 11. The CDR3 loop reads CASSQVSSGKFEQYF. The CDR3 DNA reads TGCGCCAGCAGCCAGGTTTCTAGCGGGAAGTTCGAGCAGTACTTC.

The sample holds one count of this clone. The chain joins TRBV5-1 to TRBJ1-2, with 7 bases that match TRBD1. CDR1 is SGHRS and CDR2 is YFSETQ in the germline V gene. This CDR3 spans 14 amino acids. Unmatched junction bases numbered 10, after V lost 3 bases and J lost 8 bases. CDR3: CASSWGQNFEGYTF. The CDR3 DNA follows: TGCGCCAGCAGCTGGGGACAGAACTTCGAGGGCTACACCTTC.

The V gene is TRBV5-4, the J gene TRBJ2-5; 7 bases match TRBD2. Germline CDR1 is SGHNT and CDR2 is YYREEE (reference sequence). The CDR3 is 16 residues long. The J segment lost 4 bases and the V segment lost 4 bases, leaving 13 bases of the junction unmatched. Written as DNA, the CDR3 is TGTGCCAGCAGCCCCAGGATGGCGGGAGCGGCAGAGACCCAGTACTTC. It is translated as CASSPRMAGAAETQYF.

This clone was seen a handful of times. The chain recombines TRBV28 with TRBJ1-2; 7 nucleotides line up with TRBD1. The trim removed 5 bases at V and 8 bases at J, leaving 8 bases unmatched. The V gene's germline CDR1 is MDHEN and CDR2 SYDVKM. This CDR3 has 13 residues. The CDR3 sequence: CASSPQGRWGYTF. The CDR3, as DNA: TGTGCCAGCAGTCCACAGGGGAGGTGGGGCTACACCTTC.

The J gene is TRBJ2-1, the V gene TRBV2, with 8 positions matching TRBD2. The germline V gene encodes CDR1 SNHLY and CDR2 FYNNEI. After removal of 9 bases from V and 4 bases from J, the junction contained 2 bases not matched to a gene. This CDR3 has 12 amino acids. This chain's CDR3 is CASSGEYNEQFF. CDR3 bases: TGTGCCAGTAGCGGGGAATACAATGAGCAGTTCTTC.

The rearrangement uses TRBV27 and TRBJ2-1, with TRBD2 matching over 11 bases. V trimming: 6 bases; J trimming: 8 bases; junction bases outside the gene matches: 18. CDR3 length: 18 residues. Germline CDR1 and CDR2: MNHEY and SMNVEV (reference sequence). This chain's CDR3 is CASRRRPGTSGSGYEQFF. In nucleotides, the CDR3 is TGTGCCAGCAGAAGGAGACCGGGTACTAGCGGGAGTGGGTATGAGCAGTTCTTC.

The V and J genes are TRBV3-1 (or the pseudogene TRBV3-2) and TRBJ2-1; 14 bases are a match to TRBD2. The V gene end was trimmed by 4 bases and the J gene end by 7 bases; junction bases not matched to a gene: 3. Germline values: CDR1 LGHDT, CDR2 YNNKEL (reference sequence). The CDR3 is made up of 15 amino acids. DNA of the CDR3: TGTGCCAGCAGCCTCTGGACTAGCGGGAGGAATGAGCAGTTCTTC. Amino acids: CASSLWTSGRNEQFF.

V is TRBV19 and J is TRBJ2-1; tentative D call: TRBD1 (5 bases). The CDR3 sequence is 16 residues long. V was shortened by 1 base and J by 12 bases, with 22 bases between the two germline ends. CDR1 LNHDA and CDR2 SQIVND come from the germline V gene (reference sequence). The CDR3 loop reads CASSIGGGAINERQFF. The DNA of the CDR3 is TGTGCCAGTAGTATAGGTGGTGGGGCAATCAATGAACGGCAGTTCTTC.

This clone was counted once. V and J are TRBV5-4 and TRBJ2-5; tentatively, D is TRBD1 (6 bases). The V end was cut by 3 bases, the J end by 2 bases, with 11 bases between. Germline V gives CDR1 SGHNT, CDR2 YYREEE (reference sequence). This CDR3 has 14 residues. The CDR3 bases are TGTGCCAGCAGCTCACAGGGTTTTCAAGAGACCCAGTACTTC. Its protein is CASSSQGFQETQYF.

This clone turned up a few times. This sequence joins TRBV24-1 and TRBJ2-2, with D possibly matching TRBD1 (5 bases). Trimming took off 8 bases at V and 0 bases at J, with 15 bases between the two ends. The CDR3 spans 16 residues. The germline V gene has CDR1 KGHDR and CDR2 SFDVKD. CDR3 DNA sequence: TGTGCCACCATGCCTGACAGCCCCGCGAACACCGGGGAGCTGTTTTTT. Protein product: CATMPDSPANTGELFF.

This chain joins TRBV18 and TRBJ2-7; 9 bases map to TRBD1. CDR1 and CDR2 (germline): KGHSH, LQKENI. The J segment lost 4 bases and the V segment lost 3 bases, leaving 7 bases of the junction unmatched. CDR3 size: 15 residues. The CDR3 sequence is CASSPRTGVEYEQYF. The DNA of the CDR3 is TGTGCCAGCTCACCTCGGACAGGGGTGGAGTACGAGCAGTACTTC.

This clone is a singleton in its sample. The chain joins TRBV5-4 to TRBJ2-5, with TRBD1 identical over 9 bases. Trimming removed 9 bases from V and 1 base from J; junction bases left unmatched: 7. Germline V gene data show CDR1 as SGHNT and CDR2 as YYREEE (reference sequence). This CDR3 region has 14 residues. CDR3 loop: CAIKDRGPQETQYF. The DNA for the CDR3 is TGTGCCATTAAGGACAGGGGTCCCCAAGAGACCCAGTACTTC.

J is TRBJ2-1 and V is TRBV6-5; D may be TRBD2 (5 bases). Germline-derived CDR1 and CDR2 are MNHEY and SVGAGI. Trimming removed 2 bases from V and 9 bases from J, with 8 bases in between. CDR3 size: 12 residues. This chain's CDR3 is CASSYMGSEQFF. CDR3 DNA: TGTGCCAGCAGTTACATGGGGAGTGAGCAGTTCTTC.